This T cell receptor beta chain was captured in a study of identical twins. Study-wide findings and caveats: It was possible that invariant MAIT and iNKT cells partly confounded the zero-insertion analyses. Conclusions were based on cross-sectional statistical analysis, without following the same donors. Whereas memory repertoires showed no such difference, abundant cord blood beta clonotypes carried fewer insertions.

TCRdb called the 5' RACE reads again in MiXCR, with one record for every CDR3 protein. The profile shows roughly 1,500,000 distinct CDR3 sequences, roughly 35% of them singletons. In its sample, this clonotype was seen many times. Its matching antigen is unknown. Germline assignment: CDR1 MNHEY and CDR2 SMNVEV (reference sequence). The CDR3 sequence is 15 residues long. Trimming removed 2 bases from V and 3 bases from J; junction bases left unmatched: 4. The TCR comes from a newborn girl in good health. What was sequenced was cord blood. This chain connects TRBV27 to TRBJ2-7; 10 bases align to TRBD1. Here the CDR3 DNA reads TGTGCCAGCAGTTTAAAATGGACAGGGGGCTACGAGCAGTACTTC. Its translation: CASSLKWTGGYEQYF.